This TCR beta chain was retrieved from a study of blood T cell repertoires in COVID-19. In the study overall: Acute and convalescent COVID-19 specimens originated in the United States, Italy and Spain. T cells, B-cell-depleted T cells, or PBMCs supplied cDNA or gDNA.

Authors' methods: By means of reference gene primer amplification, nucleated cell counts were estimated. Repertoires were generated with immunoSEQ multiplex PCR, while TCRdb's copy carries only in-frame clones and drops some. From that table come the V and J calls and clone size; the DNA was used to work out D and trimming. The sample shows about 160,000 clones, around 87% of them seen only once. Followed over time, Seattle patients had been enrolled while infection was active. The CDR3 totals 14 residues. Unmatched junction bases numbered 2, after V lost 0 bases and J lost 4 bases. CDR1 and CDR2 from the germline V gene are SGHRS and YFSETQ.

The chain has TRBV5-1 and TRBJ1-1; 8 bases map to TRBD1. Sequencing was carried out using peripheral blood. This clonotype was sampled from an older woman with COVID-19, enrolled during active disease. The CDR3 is CASSLDRGITEAFF. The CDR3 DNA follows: TGCGCCAGCAGCTTGGACAGGGGGATCACTGAAGCTTTCTTT.